The TCR beta chain described here comes from a study of T cell repertoires in cytomegalovirus infection. The wider study: Both CMV infection and a matching HLA type were indicated by public TCR beta signatures. The study, taken as a whole, reports: Cumulative public TCR beta family frequency identified CMV carriers with the relevant HLA. HLA-C-restricted CMV clonotypes gave the most frequent clonotype in two of eight donors.

This clonotype has at least ten counts. No antigen is known for it. From germline, CDR1 is SEHNR and CDR2 FQNEAQ (reference sequence). The V gene lost 5 bases and the J gene lost 2 bases, with 7 bases spanning the gap. This CDR3 region has 14 residues. TCRdb redid the calling of the reads with MiXCR, one entry per CDR3 protein. The table includes hundreds of thousands of distinct CDR3 sequences, 17% detected once. The gene calls are TRBV7-9 and TRBJ2-6; no reliable D call. Sequenced sample: PBMCs. The sequence was obtained from a human donor in good health (CMV status not recorded). Some clones in this sample may be carry-over from other donors' samples. The CDR3 loop reads CASSRVTGANVLTF. The CDR3 DNA reads TGTGCCAGCAGCCGCGTTACTGGGGCCAACGTCCTGACTTTC. The full variable domain, in which reference TRBV7-9 and TRBJ2-6 provide the parts outside the CDR3, is DTGVSQNPRHKITKRGQNVTFRCDPISEHNRLYWYRQTLGQGPEFLTYFQNEAQLEKSRLLSDRFSAERPKGSFSTLEIQRTEQGDSAMYLCASSRVTGANVLTFGAGSRLTVL.